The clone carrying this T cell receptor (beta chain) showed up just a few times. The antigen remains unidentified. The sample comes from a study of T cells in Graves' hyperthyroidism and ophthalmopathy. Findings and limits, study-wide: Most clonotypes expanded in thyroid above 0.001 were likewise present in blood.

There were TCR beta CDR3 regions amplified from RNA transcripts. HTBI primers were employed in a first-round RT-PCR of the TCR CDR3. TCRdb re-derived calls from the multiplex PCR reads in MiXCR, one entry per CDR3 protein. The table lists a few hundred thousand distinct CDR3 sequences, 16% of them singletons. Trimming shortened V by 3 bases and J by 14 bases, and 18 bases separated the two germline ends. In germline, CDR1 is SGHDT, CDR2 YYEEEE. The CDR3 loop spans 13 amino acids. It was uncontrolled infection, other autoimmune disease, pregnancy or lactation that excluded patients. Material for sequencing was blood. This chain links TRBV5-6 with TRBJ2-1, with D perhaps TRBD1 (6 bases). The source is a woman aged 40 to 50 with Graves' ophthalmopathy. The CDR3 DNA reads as TGTGCCAGCAGCTCTCAAGGGGGTGAGAGCGAGTTCTTC. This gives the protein CASSSQGGESEFF.